Presented here are 31 T cell receptor beta chains from one specimen sequenced in a study of blood T cell repertoires in COVID-19. The data were produced by immunoSEQ multiplex PCR, yet TCRdb's version contains in-frame clones alone and is incomplete. Of roughly 300,000 clones listed, more than 75% are singletons. The sequencing input was peripheral blood. The receptors here all came from a woman between 40 and 50 years old who had recovered from COVID-19.

The chain links TRBV6-5 to TRBJ1-1, with 8 nucleotides matching TRBD1. Germline-derived CDR1 and CDR2 are MNHEY and SVGAGI. This CDR3 contains 11 residues. V was clipped by 7 bases and J by 5 bases; unmatched bases: 0. The CDR3 is CASNRGTEAFF. Here the CDR3 DNA reads TGTGCCAGCAACAGGGGGACTGAAGCTTTCTTT.

The rearrangement joins TRBV5-4 to TRBJ2-5; 8 bases are shared with TRBD1. Germline values: CDR1 SGHNT, CDR2 YYREEE (reference sequence). V shed 4 bases and J 6 bases; nucleotides not matched to a gene: 14. The CDR3 consists of 16 residues. CDR3 bases: TGTGCCAGCAGCCCCGGGACAGGCCGTCAAGGAAAGACCCAGTACTTC. As protein: CASSPGTGRQGKTQYF.

The CDR3, as DNA: TGCGCCAGCAGCCTCCTTAATCAGGGGCTCTACGAGCAGTACTTC. Translation gives CASSLLNQGLYEQYF. V and J are TRBV4-3 and TRBJ2-7, with D maybe TRBD1 (6 bases). The CDR3 spans 15 residues. Trimming took off 4 bases at V and 3 bases at J, with 16 bases between the two ends. Germline CDR1 is LGHNA and CDR2 is YSLEER.

This clone occurred a few times. This chain uses TRBV11-3 with TRBJ2-2; D is perhaps TRBD1 (5 bases). The CDR3 spans 14 residues. Between the trimmed V and J ends, which lost 1 base and 5 bases, there was a span of 8 bases. From germline, CDR1 is SGHNT and CDR2 YENEEA. Here the CDR3 reads CASSLARTTGELFF. Here the CDR3 DNA reads TGTGCCAGCAGCTTAGCCCGGACAACCGGGGAGCTGTTTTTT.

CDR3 sequence reads: CASSRQNTEAFF. The CDR3 coding sequence is TGTGCCAGCAGTAGACAAAACACTGAAGCTTTCTTT. This rearrangement joins TRBV2 to TRBJ1-1; D remains ambiguous. V shed 5 bases and J shed 2 bases, with 6 bases lying between them. CDR1 and CDR2 (germline): SNHLY, FYNNEI. The CDR3 has 12 residues. The variable domain in full, with the rest retrieved from reference TRBV2 and TRBJ1-1, is EPEVTQTPSHQVTQMGQEVILRCVPISNHLYFYWYRQILGQKVEFLVSFYNNEISEKSEIFDDQFSVERPDGSNFTLKIRSTKLEDSAMYFCASSRQNTEAFFGQGTRLTVV.

CDR3 residues: CASSPSRGSYNEQFF. The CDR3 DNA reads as TGTGCCAGCAGCCCGAGCAGGGGAAGCTACAATGAGCAGTTCTTC. V usage is TRBV3-1 (or the pseudogene TRBV3-2) and J usage is TRBJ2-1; D might be TRBD1 (6 bases). This CDR3 is 15 amino acids long. Between the trimmed V and J ends, which lost 4 bases and 3 bases, there was a span of 13 bases. Germline V gives CDR1 LGHDT, CDR2 YNNKEL (reference sequence).

The chain carries TRBV7-8 and TRBJ1-5; tentative D call: TRBD1 (6 bases). The germline V gene has CDR1 SGHVS and CDR2 FQNEAQ. Deletions cut 8 bases from V and 9 bases from J, with 11 bases between. This CDR3 is 11 amino acids long. CDR3 in DNA: TGTGCCAGCGGCCAAGGGGGGCCCCAGCATTTT. Its translation is CASGQGGPQHF.

This chain connects TRBV3-1 (or the pseudogene TRBV3-2) to TRBJ1-1; D uncertain. The CDR3 consists of 14 residues. Germline lookup yields CDR1 LGHDT and CDR2 YNNKEL (reference sequence). V was shortened by 5 bases and J by 4 bases, with 14 bases between the two germline ends. The CDR3 bases are TGTGCCAGCAGCAGAACTCGGGGAGGCACTGAAGCTTTCTTT. This gives the protein CASSRTRGGTEAFF.

The chain is built from TRBV7-9 and TRBJ1-2; 9 bases line up with TRBD1. The V segment lost 2 bases and the J segment 8 bases; nucleotides outside the gene matches: 9. The CDR3 length is 15 residues. The V gene's germline CDR1 is SEHNR and CDR2 FQNEAQ (reference sequence). CDR3 region: CASSLYGTGKEGYTF. The CDR3 DNA reads TGTGCCAGCAGCTTATACGGGACAGGGAAGGAAGGCTACACCTTC. The complete variable domain, with remaining parts taken from reference TRBV7-9 and TRBJ1-2, reads DTGVSQNPRHKITKRGQNVTFRCDPISEHNRLYWYRQTLGQGPEFLTYFQNEAQLEKSRLLSDRFSAERPKGSFSTLEIQRTEQGDSAMYLCASSLYGTGKEGYTFGSGTRLTVV.

The chain carries TRBV4-2 and TRBJ2-2, with 13 bases matching TRBD2. Per germline, CDR1 LGHNA and CDR2 YNFKEQ. There are 18 residues in the CDR3. V lost 3 bases to trimming and J lost 1 base; unmatched junction nucleotides: 5. CDR3 in DNA: TGTGCCAGCAGCCACGGACTAGCGGGGGCCTTGAACACCGGGGAGCTGTTTTTT. Translating it yields CASSHGLAGALNTGELFF.

The chain links TRBV7-2 to TRBJ2-1; the match to TRBD2 covers 9 bases. V shed 3 bases, J shed 6 bases, and the junction held 3 bases outside the gene matches. In germline, CDR1 is SGHTA, CDR2 FQGNSA. This CDR3 is 14 amino acids long. The DNA of the CDR3 is TGTGCCAGCAGCTTGCGGGGGGGCAGCAATGAGCAGTTCTTC. As protein: CASSLRGGSNEQFF.

This chain joins TRBV2 and TRBJ2-1, with 7 bases that match TRBD2. CDR1 SNHLY and CDR2 FYNNEI come from the germline V gene. The CDR3 extends over 15 amino acids. The ends lost 6 bases at V and 6 bases at J; junction bases unmatched: 11. The DNA for the CDR3 is TGTGCCAGCAGCCTAGCGGAATGGATGGGCAATGAGCAGTTCTTC. Encoded protein: CASSLAEWMGNEQFF.

The rearrangement uses TRBV3-1 (or the pseudogene TRBV3-2) and TRBJ1-5, with D possibly being TRBD1 (5 bases). Germline lookup yields CDR1 LGHDT and CDR2 YNNKEL (reference sequence). This CDR3 is 13 amino acids long. The V end was cut by 3 bases, the J end by 3 bases, with 6 bases between. CDR3 in amino acids: CASSQGLNQPQHF. Here the CDR3 DNA reads TGTGCCAGCAGCCAGGGACTCAATCAGCCCCAGCATTTT.

This chain connects TRBV7-2 to TRBJ2-5; TRBD2 agrees at 10 bases. The germline V gene has CDR1 SGHTA and CDR2 FQGNSA. The CDR3 length is 15 residues. Trimming removed 6 bases from V and 6 bases from J; junction bases left unmatched: 10. CDR3 protein: CASRQQAGGKKTQYF. CDR3 DNA sequence: TGTGCCAGCAGGCAACAAGCGGGGGGGAAAAAGACCCAGTACTTC. Full variable domain (missing parts from reference TRBV7-2 and TRBJ2-5): GAGVSQSPSNKVTEKGKDVELRCDPISGHTALYWYRQSLGQGLEFLIYFQGNSAPDKSGLPSDRFSAERTGGSVSTLTIQRTQQEDSAVYLCASRQQAGGKKTQYFGPGTRLLVL.

This clone was seen only a few times. The chain carries TRBV7-9 and TRBJ1-1; possible D gene TRBD1, 6 bases. Trimming took off 5 bases at V and 13 bases at J, with 26 bases between the two ends. The CDR3 consists of 15 residues. Per the germline V gene, CDR1 is SEHNR and CDR2 is FQNEAQ (reference sequence). The CDR3: CASSAGTTIGLRVFF. The CDR3 nucleotides read TGTGCCAGCAGCGCCGGGACAACGATTGGGTTAAGGGTTTTCTTT.

V and J are TRBV6-2 or TRBV6-3 and TRBJ2-1; D is undetermined. The ends were cut back, 2 bases at V and 4 bases at J, with 3 bases in the middle. The CDR3 has 12 residues. CDR1 is MNHEY, CDR2 SVGEGT, per germline. The CDR3 reads CASSYPYNEQFF. The CDR3 nucleotides read TGTGCCAGCAGTTACCCATACAATGAGCAGTTCTTC.

V gene TRBV2 combines with J gene TRBJ2-1, with D tentatively TRBD2 (6 bases). Trimming stripped 4 bases from V and 3 bases from J, with 19 bases between. This CDR3 is built from 17 residues. Germline assignment: CDR1 SNHLY and CDR2 FYNNEI. CDR3 in amino acids: CASSVFGGSALYNEQFF. CDR3 bases: TGTGCCAGCAGTGTTTTTGGGGGGTCCGCCCTCTACAATGAGCAGTTCTTC.

The chain joins TRBV30 to TRBJ1-4; 7 bases fit TRBD1. The germline CDR1 and CDR2 sequences are GTSNPN and SVGIG (reference sequence). After removal of 2 bases from V and 8 bases from J, the junction contained 14 bases not matched to a gene. The CDR3 consists of 16 residues. The CDR3, as DNA: TGTGCCTGGAGTCCCACGAAACAGGGGAGTTTAGAAAAACTGTTTTTT. It specifies CAWSPTKQGSLEKLFF.

V and J are TRBV7-6 and TRBJ1-5, with TRBD1 matching 7 bases. Germline CDR1 SGHVS, CDR2 FNYEAQ. This CDR3 is built from 18 residues. The V segment lost 3 bases and the J segment 0 bases; nucleotides outside the gene matches: 11. CDR3 protein: CASSFLGTGDNSNQPQHF. DNA of the CDR3: TGTGCCAGCAGCTTTCTCGGTACAGGGGATAATAGCAATCAGCCCCAGCATTTT.

The V and J genes are TRBV7-2 and TRBJ1-2; 7 bases map to TRBD1. Per the germline V gene, CDR1 is SGHTA and CDR2 is FQGNSA. CDR3 size: 18 residues. V shed 2 bases and J 4 bases; nucleotides not matched to a gene: 16. CDR3: CASSLLPGQDGSGYGYTF. CDR3 coding DNA: TGTGCCAGCAGCTTACTACCCGGACAGGACGGTTCTGGCTATGGCTACACCTTC.

V is TRBV9 and J is TRBJ2-1; 11 bases match TRBD1. Germline values: CDR1 SGDLS, CDR2 YYNGEE. The CDR3 has 16 residues. After removal of 4 bases from V and 4 bases from J, the junction contained 7 bases not matched to a gene. Here the CDR3 DNA reads TGTGCCAGCAGCCCCTTCGGGACAGGGGGATACAATGAGCAGTTCTTC. Translated: CASSPFGTGGYNEQFF.

The table lists this clone with a count of one. This chain connects TRBV7-8 to TRBJ1-1; D is ambiguous. The CDR3 loop spans 13 amino acids. Germline loops: CDR1 SGHVS, CDR2 FQNEAQ. The CDR3: CASERQQNTEAFF. CDR3 nucleotides: TGTGCAAGCGAGCGGCAGCAGAACACTGAAGCTTTCTTT.

The gene calls are TRBV2 and TRBJ2-5; 10 bases map to TRBD2. Losses at the gene ends were 9 bases for V and 2 bases for J; bases not matched to a gene: 9. The CDR3 consists of 15 residues. Looked up from germline, CDR1 is SNHLY and CDR2 is FYNNEI. CDR3 sequence reads: CASLLAGGYQETQYF. CDR3 sequence (DNA): TGTGCCAGTCTCTTAGCGGGGGGTTATCAAGAGACCCAGTACTTC.

This rearrangement joins TRBV30 to TRBJ1-2; D is possibly TRBD1 (5 bases). The CDR3 sequence is 12 residues long. Germline V gene lookup returns CDR1 GTSNPN and CDR2 SVGIG (reference sequence). Between the trimmed V and J ends, which lost 2 bases and 10 bases, there was a span of 14 bases. DNA for the CDR3: TGTGCCTGGAGTATGGACATCTGGGACTACACCTTC. Translated: CAWSMDIWDYTF.

The chain links TRBV6-1 to TRBJ2-2; 11 bases align to TRBD2. Germline V CDR1 and CDR2: MNHNS, SASEGT. This CDR3 is built from 16 residues. V dropped 4 bases and J dropped 4; count of bases not matched to a gene: 5. The CDR3 sequence is CASSGPLAGATGELFF. CDR3 DNA: TGTGCCAGCAGTGGCCCACTAGCGGGGGCCACCGGGGAGCTGTTTTTT.

This clone was seen once. CDR3 loop: CASSQSQAGKLFF. As DNA, the CDR3 is TGTGCCAGCAGCCAATCTCAGGCGGGAAAACTGTTTTTT. This chain uses TRBV16 with TRBJ1-4; D uncertain. This CDR3 has 13 residues. Germline V gene data show CDR1 as KGHSY and CDR2 as FQNENV. V was shortened by 0 bases and J by 10 bases, with 9 bases between the two germline ends.

This clone was counted a single time. The J gene is TRBJ1-3, the V gene TRBV7-9; no definite D call. This CDR3 region has 14 residues. The V end lost 2 bases, the J end lost 16 bases, and 21 bases lay between the germline ends. CDR1 and CDR2 (germline): SEHNR, FQNEAQ (reference sequence). CDR3 region: CASSLRTGSAFLYF. As DNA, the CDR3 is TGTGCCAGCAGCTTACGAACGGGGTCCGCTTTCTTGTATTTT.

About this clone: Other DNA sequences in this specimen translate into the identical CDR3. This rearrangement joins TRBV12-3 or TRBV12-4 to TRBJ1-5, with D hard to call. This CDR3 comprises 12 residues. V lost 5 bases, J lost 4 bases, and 6 bases lay in between. The chain's CDR3 is CASSLQNQPQHF. The DNA of the CDR3 is TGTGCCAGCAGTCTACAGAATCAGCCCCAGCATTTT.

The rearrangement uses TRBV28 and TRBJ1-5; no reliable D call. Germline CDR1 reads MDHEN; CDR2 reads SYDVKM. V was cut by 5 bases and J by 0 bases, with 8 bases left in between. The CDR3 runs to 14 residues. The CDR3 reads CASSPLYSNQPQHF. Here the CDR3 DNA reads TGTGCCAGCAGTCCCCTATATAGCAATCAGCCCCAGCATTTT.

The V and J genes are TRBV12-3 or TRBV12-4 and TRBJ1-5; D not certain. Trimming shortened V by 5 bases and J by 5 bases, and 10 bases separated the two germline ends. The CDR3 runs to 13 residues. CDR3 in amino acids: CASSDDGDQPQHF. The CDR3 coding sequence is TGTGCCAGCAGTGACGACGGAGATCAGCCCCAGCATTTT.

The rearrangement links TRBV12-5 to TRBJ1-1, with 10 bases aligning to TRBD1. Per the germline V gene, CDR1 is LGHNT and CDR2 is FRNRAP. CDR3 length: 13 amino acids. V was pared by 3 bases and J by 11 bases, with 6 bases of the junction left unmatched. This CDR3 is CASGFSGTGAAFF. The DNA of the CDR3 is TGTGCTAGTGGTTTCTCCGGGACAGGGGCGGCTTTCTTT. The entire variable domain, with the rest obtained from reference TRBV12-5 and TRBJ1-1, is as follows: DARVTQTPRHKVTEMGQEVTMRCQPILGHNTVFWYRQTMMQGLELLAYFRNRAPLDDSGMPKDRFSAEMPDATLATLKIQPSEPRDSAVYFCASGFSGTGAAFFGQGTRLTVV.